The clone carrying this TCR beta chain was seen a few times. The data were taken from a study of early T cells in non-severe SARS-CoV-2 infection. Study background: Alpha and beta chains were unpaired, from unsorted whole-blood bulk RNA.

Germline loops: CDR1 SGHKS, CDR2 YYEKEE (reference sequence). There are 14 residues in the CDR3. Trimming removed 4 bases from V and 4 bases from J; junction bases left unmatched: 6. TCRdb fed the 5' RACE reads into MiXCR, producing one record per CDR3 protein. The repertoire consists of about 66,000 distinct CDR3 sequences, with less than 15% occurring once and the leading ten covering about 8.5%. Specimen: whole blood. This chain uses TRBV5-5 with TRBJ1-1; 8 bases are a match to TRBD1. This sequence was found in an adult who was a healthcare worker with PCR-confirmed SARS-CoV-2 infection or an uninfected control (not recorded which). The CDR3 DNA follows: TGTGCCAGCAGCGTCAGGGGGCTCGTCACTGAAGCTTTCTTT. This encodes CASSVRGLVTEAFF.